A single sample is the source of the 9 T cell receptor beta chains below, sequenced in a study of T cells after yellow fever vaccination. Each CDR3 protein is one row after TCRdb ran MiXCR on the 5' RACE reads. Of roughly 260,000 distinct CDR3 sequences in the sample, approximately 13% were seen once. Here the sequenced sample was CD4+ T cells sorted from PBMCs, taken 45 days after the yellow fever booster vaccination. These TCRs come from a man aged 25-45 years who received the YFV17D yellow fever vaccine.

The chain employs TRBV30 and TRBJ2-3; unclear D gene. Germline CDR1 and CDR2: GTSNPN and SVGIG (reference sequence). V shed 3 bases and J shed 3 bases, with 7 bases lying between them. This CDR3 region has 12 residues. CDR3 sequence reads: CAWRDLTDTQYF. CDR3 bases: TGTGCCTGGAGGGACCTAACAGATACGCAGTATTTT.

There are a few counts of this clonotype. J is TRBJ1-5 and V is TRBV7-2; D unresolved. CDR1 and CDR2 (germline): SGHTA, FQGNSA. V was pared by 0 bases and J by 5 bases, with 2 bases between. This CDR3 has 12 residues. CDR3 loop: CASSLADQPQHF. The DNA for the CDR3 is TGTGCCAGCAGCTTAGCGGATCAGCCCCAGCATTTT.

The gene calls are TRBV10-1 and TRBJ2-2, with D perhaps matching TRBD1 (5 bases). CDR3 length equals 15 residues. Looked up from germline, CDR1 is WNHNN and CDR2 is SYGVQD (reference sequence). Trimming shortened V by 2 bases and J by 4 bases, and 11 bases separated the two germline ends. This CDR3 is CASSEGAGLTGELFF. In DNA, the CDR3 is TGCGCCAGCAGTGAGGGGGCAGGGCTCACCGGGGAGCTGTTTTTT.

As DNA, the CDR3 is TGTGCCATCAGTGAGTCCTCAGGATTAGCCAAAAACATTCAGTACTTC. Its translation is CAISESSGLAKNIQYF. The V and J genes are TRBV10-3 and TRBJ2-4; D call uncertain. Trimming took off 0 bases at V and 0 bases at J, with 9 bases between the two ends. Germline assignment: CDR1 ENHRY and CDR2 SYGVKD. The CDR3 spans 16 residues.

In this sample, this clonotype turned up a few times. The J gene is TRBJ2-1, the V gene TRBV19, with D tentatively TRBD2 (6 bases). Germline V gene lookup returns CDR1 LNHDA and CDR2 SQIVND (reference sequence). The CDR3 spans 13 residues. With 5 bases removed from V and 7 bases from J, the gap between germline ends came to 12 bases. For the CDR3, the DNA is TGTGCCAGTAGTGCGACTAGAGGGAATGAGCAGTTCTTC. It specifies CASSATRGNEQFF.

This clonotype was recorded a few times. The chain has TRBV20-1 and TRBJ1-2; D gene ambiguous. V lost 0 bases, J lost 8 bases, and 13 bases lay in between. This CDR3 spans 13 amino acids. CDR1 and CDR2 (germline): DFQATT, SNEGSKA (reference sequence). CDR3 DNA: TGCAGTGCTAGAGATGTGCGGGTGGAAGGCTACACCTTC. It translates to CSARDVRVEGYTF.

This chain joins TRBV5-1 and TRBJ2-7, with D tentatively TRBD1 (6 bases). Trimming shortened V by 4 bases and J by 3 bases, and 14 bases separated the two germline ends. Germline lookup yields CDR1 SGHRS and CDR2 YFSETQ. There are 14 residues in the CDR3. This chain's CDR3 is CASSSRQGNYEQYF. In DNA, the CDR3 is TGCGCCAGCAGCAGCCGCCAGGGGAACTACGAGCAGTACTTC.

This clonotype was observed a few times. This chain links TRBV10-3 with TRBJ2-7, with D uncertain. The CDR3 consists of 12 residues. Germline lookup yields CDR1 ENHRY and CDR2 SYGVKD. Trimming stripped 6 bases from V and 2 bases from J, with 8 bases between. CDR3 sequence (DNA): TGTGCCATCAGCGTAACACCCTACGAGCAGTACTTC. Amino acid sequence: CAISVTPYEQYF.

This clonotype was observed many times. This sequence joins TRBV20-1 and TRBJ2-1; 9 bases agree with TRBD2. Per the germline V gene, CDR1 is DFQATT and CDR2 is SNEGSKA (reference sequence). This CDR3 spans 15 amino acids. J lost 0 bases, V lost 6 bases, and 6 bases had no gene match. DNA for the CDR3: TGCAGTGCCCCAGCGGGAGGCAGCTCCTACAATGAGCAGTTCTTC. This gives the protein CSAPAGGSSYNEQFF.